This passage covers 13 T cell receptor beta chains from one sample sequenced in a study of blood T cell repertoires in COVID-19. The assay was immunoSEQ multiplex PCR, and TCRdb's table has in-frame clones only and misses some. This table holds around 440,000 clones, around 88% found once. The material sequenced was peripheral blood. These receptors were collected from a woman between 45 and 60 years old with COVID-19, enrolled during active disease.

The chain recombines TRBV19 with TRBJ1-5, with TRBD1 identical over 8 bases. The V gene's germline CDR1 is LNHDA and CDR2 SQIVND (reference sequence). V lost 9 bases to trimming and J lost 6 bases; unmatched junction nucleotides: 13. The CDR3 totals 15 residues. In DNA, the CDR3 is TGTGCCAGAAGCACACCAGGGGGCACGGGTCAGCCCCAGCATTTT. Translated, it gives CARSTPGGTGQPQHF. Complete variable domain (other parts from reference TRBV19 and TRBJ1-5): DGGITQSPKYLFRKEGQNVTLSCEQNLNHDAMYWYRQDPGQGLRLIYYSQIVNDFQKGDIAEGYSVSREKKESFPLTVTSAQKNPTAFYLCARSTPGGTGQPQHFGDGTRLSIL.

The chain joins TRBV5-1 to TRBJ1-4; D gene uncertain. Per the germline V gene, CDR1 is SGHRS and CDR2 is YFSETQ. The CDR3 is made up of 14 amino acids. Trimming removed 4 bases at V and 8 bases at J, with 15 bases between. CDR3 in DNA: TGCGCCAGCAGCCAGACTGGACCGGGGGAAAAACTGTTTTTT. Amino acid sequence: CASSQTGPGEKLFF.

The chain recombines TRBV7-9 with TRBJ2-7, with D tentatively TRBD2 (6 bases). This CDR3 has 15 amino acids. The V and J ends lost 2 bases and 0 bases respectively, with 11 bases between them. CDR1 and CDR2 from the germline V gene are SEHNR and FQNEAQ (reference sequence). The CDR3 coding sequence is TGTGCCAGCAGCTTAAGGGCGGGAAGCTCCTACGAGCAGTACTTC. Protein sequence: CASSLRAGSSYEQYF.

The V gene is TRBV19, the J gene TRBJ2-2; no clear D gene. The CDR3 is made up of 14 amino acids. The germline CDR1 and CDR2 sequences are LNHDA and SQIVND (reference sequence). Trimming shortened V by 7 bases and J by 5 bases, and 14 bases separated the two germline ends. The CDR3 loop is CASNPAAVTGELFF. The CDR3 nucleotides are TGTGCCAGTAACCCCGCCGCGGTGACCGGGGAGCTGTTTTTT.

This chain joins TRBV9 and TRBJ1-2, with TRBD1 as a possible D gene (6 bases). CDR3 length: 13 residues. Germline V gene sequence: CDR1 SGDLS, CDR2 YYNGEE. Trimming left V 4 bases short and J 4 bases short, with 11 bases between. The DNA of the CDR3 is TGTGCCAGCAGCCAGGGGTTGGGCTATGGCTACACCTTC. Residues: CASSQGLGYGYTF.

The sample holds a few counts of this clone. This chain joins TRBV4-2 and TRBJ1-6; 10 positions match TRBD1. The germline V gene has CDR1 LGHNA and CDR2 YNFKEQ. The CDR3 covers 16 residues. J lost 10 bases, V lost 0 bases, and 6 bases had no gene match. The CDR3 DNA is TGTGCCAGCAGCCAAGACCCGGGACAGGGGAGATCACCCCTCCACTTT. Protein: CASSQDPGQGRSPLHF.

The CDR3 is CASSQGQLQYF. The DNA for the CDR3 is TGTGCCAGCAGCCAGGGCCAGCTGCAGTATTTT. The rearrangement links TRBV3-1 (or the pseudogene TRBV3-2) to TRBJ2-3; D unclear. CDR3 length: 11 amino acids. CDR1 and CDR2 from the germline V gene are LGHDT and YNNKEL (reference sequence). V lost 3 bases to trimming and J lost 11 bases, with 9 bases between them.

The chain carries TRBV7-9 and TRBJ2-3; TRBD2 agrees at 9 bases. The CDR3 has 15 amino acids. Germline assignment: CDR1 SEHNR and CDR2 FQNEAQ (reference sequence). With V trimmed by 4 bases and J by 8 bases, 10 bases remained unmatched. Here the CDR3 reads CASSSGRGGHGTQYF. CDR3 coding DNA: TGTGCCAGCAGCTCCGGGCGGGGGGGGCACGGTACGCAGTATTTT.

A remark on this clone: Other DNA sequences in the sample encode the same CDR3. The rearrangement uses TRBV7-2 and TRBJ1-2; a weak D match, TRBD1 (5 bases). CDR3 length equals 14 residues. CDR1 and CDR2 from the germline V gene are SGHTA and FQGNSA. The germline V and J ends were trimmed by 4 bases and 4 bases, with 13 bases remaining between them. CDR3 in amino acids: CASSSEPGGYGYTF. The CDR3 nucleotides read TGTGCCAGCAGCTCTGAACCGGGGGGCTATGGCTACACCTTC.

This rearrangement joins TRBV27 to TRBJ1-4, with 9 bases matching TRBD1. CDR1 and CDR2 (germline): MNHEY, SMNVEV (reference sequence). The CDR3 loop spans 14 amino acids. V lost 6 bases, J lost 8 bases, and 7 bases stayed unmatched. CDR3 sequence: CASSRPGTGEKLFF. CDR3 bases: TGTGCCAGCAGCCGTCCCGGGACAGGGGAAAAACTGTTTTTT.

V usage is TRBV11-3 and J usage is TRBJ2-3; possibly TRBD2 for D (6 bases). V shed 5 bases and J shed 4 bases, with 16 bases lying between them. CDR1 and CDR2 (germline): SGHNT, YENEEA. The length of the CDR3 is 15 residues. Here the CDR3 reads CASSLRTGVADTQYF. The CDR3 DNA is TGTGCCAGCAGCCTACGGACGGGGGTGGCAGATACGCAGTATTTT.

The gene calls are TRBV3-1 (or the pseudogene TRBV3-2) and TRBJ2-3; 11 bases map to TRBD2. Germline lookup yields CDR1 LGHDT and CDR2 YNNKEL (reference sequence). The ends lost 4 bases at V and 4 bases at J; junction bases unmatched: 4. The CDR3 loop spans 15 amino acids. This chain's CDR3 is CASSLPSGGPDTQYF. In DNA, the CDR3 is TGTGCCAGCAGCCTCCCTAGCGGGGGGCCAGATACGCAGTATTTT.

Here the CDR3 DNA reads TGTGCCTGGAGTACAGGGACCGGAGGCTACACCTTC. This gives the protein CAWSTGTGGYTF. The chain joins TRBV30 to TRBJ1-2; D perhaps matches TRBD1 (6 bases). From germline, CDR1 is GTSNPN and CDR2 SVGIG (reference sequence). CDR3 length: 12 amino acids. Trimming left V 2 bases short and J 8 bases short, with 12 bases between.